This TCR beta chain was observed in a study of cytomegalovirus exposure and HLA in healthy donors. Study details: Findings of an earlier analysis included around 100 million unique TCR beta sequences from 200 million or so T cells. Findings and caveats of the study: In a later analysis, TCR beta V- and J-gene trimming was associated with a missense DCLRE1C variant. An analysis was carried out later, and it reportedly showed fewer N-insertions in an Asian-associated ancestry cluster than the 666-donor mean.

About this clone itself: Antigen unknown.

Primers included in the PCR were 60 Vbeta and 13 Jbeta primers. Assay used: immunoSEQ multiplex PCR; TCRdb lists only in-frame clones, some missing. This sample's table reports under 150,000 clones. The TCR originated in a woman in her sixties or seventies in good health and CMV-seronegative. Sequenced input: PBMCs.

The CDR3 nucleotides read TGTGCCAGCAGCCAGTGGGGGGGGGACACTGAAGCTTTCTTT. Its translation: CASSQWGGDTEAFF. V is TRBV9 and J is TRBJ1-1; possible D gene TRBD1, 5 bases. The CDR3 has 14 residues. The V end was cut by 4 bases, the J end by 3 bases, with 13 bases between. Germline CDR1 is SGDLS and CDR2 is YYNGEE.